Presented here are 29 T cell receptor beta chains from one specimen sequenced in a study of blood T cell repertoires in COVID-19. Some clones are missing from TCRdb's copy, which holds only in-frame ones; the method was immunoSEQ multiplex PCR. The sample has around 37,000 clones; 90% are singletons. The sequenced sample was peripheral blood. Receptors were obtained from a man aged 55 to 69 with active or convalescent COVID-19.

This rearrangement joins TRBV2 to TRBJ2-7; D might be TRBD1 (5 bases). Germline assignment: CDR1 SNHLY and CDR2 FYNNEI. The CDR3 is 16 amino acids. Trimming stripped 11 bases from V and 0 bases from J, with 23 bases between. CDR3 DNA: TGTGCCCAGATATGGCAGGGCCACTCAAGCTCCTACGAGCAGTACTTC. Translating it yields CAQIWQGHSSSYEQYF.

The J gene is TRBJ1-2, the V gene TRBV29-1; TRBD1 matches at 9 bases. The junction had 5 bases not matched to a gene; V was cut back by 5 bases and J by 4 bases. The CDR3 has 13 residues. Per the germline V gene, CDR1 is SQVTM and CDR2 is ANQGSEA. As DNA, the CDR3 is TGCAGCGTTTTCATGGGACAGGGCTATGGCTACACCTTC. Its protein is CSVFMGQGYGYTF.

CDR3 in amino acids: CASSPTSGANVLTF. The CDR3 region has the DNA TGTGCCAGTAGTCCCACTTCTGGGGCCAACGTCCTGACTTTC. This chain joins TRBV19 and TRBJ2-6; D not resolved. The CDR3 length is 14 residues. V lost 5 bases, J lost 1 base, and 6 bases lay in between. Germline V gene sequence: CDR1 LNHDA, CDR2 SQIVND (reference sequence).

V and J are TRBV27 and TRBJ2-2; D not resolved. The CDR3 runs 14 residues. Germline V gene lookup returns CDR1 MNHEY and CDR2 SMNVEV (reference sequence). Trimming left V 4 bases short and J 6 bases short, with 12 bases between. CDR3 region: CASSSLSVPGELFF. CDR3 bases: TGTGCCAGCAGTTCCCTATCCGTTCCCGGGGAGCTGTTTTTT.

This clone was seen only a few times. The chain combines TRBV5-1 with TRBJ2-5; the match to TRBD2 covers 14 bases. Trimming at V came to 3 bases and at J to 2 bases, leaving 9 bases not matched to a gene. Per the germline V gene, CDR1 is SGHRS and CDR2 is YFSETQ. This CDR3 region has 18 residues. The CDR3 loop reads CASSWGTSGRGSQETQYF. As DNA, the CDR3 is TGCGCCAGCAGCTGGGGGACTAGCGGGAGAGGGTCTCAAGAGACCCAGTACTTC. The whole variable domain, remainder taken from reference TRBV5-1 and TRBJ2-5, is KAGVTQTPRYLIKTRGQQVTLSCSPISGHRSVSWYQQTPGQGLQFLFEYFSETQRNKGNFPGRFSGRQFSNSRSEMNVSTLELGDSALYLCASSWGTSGRGSQETQYFGPGTRLLVL.

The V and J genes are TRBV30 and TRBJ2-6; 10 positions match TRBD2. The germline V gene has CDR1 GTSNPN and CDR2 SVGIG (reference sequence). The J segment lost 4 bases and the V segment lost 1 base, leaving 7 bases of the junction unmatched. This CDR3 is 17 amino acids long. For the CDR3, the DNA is TGTGCCTGGAGTGCCCTAGCGGGAGATTCAGGGGCCAACGTCCTGACTTTC. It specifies CAWSALAGDSGANVLTF. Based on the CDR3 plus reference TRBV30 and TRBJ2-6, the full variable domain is SQTIHQWPATLVQPVGSPLSLECTVEGTSNPNLYWYRQAAGRGLQLLFYSVGIGQISSEVPQNLSASRPQDRQFILSSKKLLLSDSGFYLCAWSALAGDSGANVLTFGAGSRLTVL.

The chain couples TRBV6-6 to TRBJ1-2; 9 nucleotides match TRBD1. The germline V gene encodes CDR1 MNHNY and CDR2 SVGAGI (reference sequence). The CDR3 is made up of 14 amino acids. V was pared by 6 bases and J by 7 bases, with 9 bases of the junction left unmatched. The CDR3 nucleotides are TGTGCCAGCAGCAGACCCGGGACAGGGTTTGGCTACACCTTC. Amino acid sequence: CASSRPGTGFGYTF.

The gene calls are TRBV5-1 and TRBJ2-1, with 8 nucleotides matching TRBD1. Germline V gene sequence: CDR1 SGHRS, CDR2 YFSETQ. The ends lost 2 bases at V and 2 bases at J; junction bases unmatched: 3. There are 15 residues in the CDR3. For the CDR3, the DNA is TGCGCCAGCAGCTTCAGGGGGCCCACCTACAATGAGCAGTTCTTC. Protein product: CASSFRGPTYNEQFF.

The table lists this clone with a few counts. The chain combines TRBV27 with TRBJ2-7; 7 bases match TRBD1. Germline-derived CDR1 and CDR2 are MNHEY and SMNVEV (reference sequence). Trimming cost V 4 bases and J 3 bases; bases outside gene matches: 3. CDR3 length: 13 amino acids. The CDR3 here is CASSSGQDYEQYF. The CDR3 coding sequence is TGTGCCAGCAGTTCCGGACAGGACTACGAGCAGTACTTC.

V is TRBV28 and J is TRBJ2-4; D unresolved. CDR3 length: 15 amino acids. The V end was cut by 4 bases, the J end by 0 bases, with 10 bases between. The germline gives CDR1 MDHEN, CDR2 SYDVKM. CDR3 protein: CASSSLEIAKNIQYF. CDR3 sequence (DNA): TGTGCCAGCAGTTCCCTAGAAATAGCCAAAAACATTCAGTACTTC.

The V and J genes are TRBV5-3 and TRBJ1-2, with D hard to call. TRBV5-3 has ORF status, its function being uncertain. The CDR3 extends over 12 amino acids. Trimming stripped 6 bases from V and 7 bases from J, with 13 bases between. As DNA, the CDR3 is TGTGCCAGAAAGAGGTGGTTGTCTGGCTACACCTTC. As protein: CARKRWLSGYTF.

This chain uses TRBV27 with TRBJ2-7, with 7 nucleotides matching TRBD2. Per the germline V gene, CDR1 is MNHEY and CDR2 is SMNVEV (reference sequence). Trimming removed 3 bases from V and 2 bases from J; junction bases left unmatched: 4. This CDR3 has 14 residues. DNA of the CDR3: TGTGCCAGCAGTTTCGGCCGGGGGGCCTACGAGCAGTACTTC. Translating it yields CASSFGRGAYEQYF.

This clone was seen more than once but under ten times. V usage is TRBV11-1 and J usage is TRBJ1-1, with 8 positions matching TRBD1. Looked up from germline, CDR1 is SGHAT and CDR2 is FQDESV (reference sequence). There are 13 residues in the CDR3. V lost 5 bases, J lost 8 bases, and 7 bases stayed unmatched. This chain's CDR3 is CASSGDRTTEAFF. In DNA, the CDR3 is TGTGCCAGCAGCGGGGACAGGACAACAGAAGCTTTCTTT. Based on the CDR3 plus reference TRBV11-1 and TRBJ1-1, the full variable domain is EAEVAQSPRYKITEKSQAVAFWCDPISGHATLYWYRQILGQGPELLVQFQDESVVDDSQLPKDRFSAERLKGVDSTLKIQPAELGDSAMYLCASSGDRTTEAFFGQGTRLTVV.

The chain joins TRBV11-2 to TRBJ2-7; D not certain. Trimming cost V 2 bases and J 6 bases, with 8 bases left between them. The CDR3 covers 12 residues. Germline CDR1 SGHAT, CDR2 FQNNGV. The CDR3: CASSLMAAEQYF. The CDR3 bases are TGTGCCAGCAGCTTAATGGCCGCCGAGCAGTACTTC.

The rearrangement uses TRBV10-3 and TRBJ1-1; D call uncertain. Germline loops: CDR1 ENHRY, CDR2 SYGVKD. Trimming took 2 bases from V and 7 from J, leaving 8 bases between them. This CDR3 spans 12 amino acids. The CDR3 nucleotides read TGTGCCATCAGTGAGACTAGGCTTGAAGCTTTCTTT. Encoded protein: CAISETRLEAFF.

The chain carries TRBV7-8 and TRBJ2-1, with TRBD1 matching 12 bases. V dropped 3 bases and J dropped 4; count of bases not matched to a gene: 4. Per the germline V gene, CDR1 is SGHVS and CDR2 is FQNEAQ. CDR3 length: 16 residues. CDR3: CASSFRDRGRYNEQFF. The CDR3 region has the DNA TGTGCCAGCAGCTTCAGGGACAGGGGGCGTTACAATGAGCAGTTCTTC.

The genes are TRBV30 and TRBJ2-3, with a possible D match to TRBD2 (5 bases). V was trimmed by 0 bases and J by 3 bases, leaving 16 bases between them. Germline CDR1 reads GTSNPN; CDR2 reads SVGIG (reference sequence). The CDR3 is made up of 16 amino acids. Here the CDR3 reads CAWSVEPSLLTDTQYF. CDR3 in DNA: TGTGCCTGGAGTGTAGAGCCTAGCCTTTTAACAGATACGCAGTATTTT.

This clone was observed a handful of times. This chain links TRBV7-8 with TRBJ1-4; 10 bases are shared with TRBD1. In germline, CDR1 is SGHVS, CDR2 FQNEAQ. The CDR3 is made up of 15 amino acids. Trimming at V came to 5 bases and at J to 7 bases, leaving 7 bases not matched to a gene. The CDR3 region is CASSGQGGRGEKLFF. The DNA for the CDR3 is TGTGCCAGCAGCGGACAGGGGGGGCGCGGTGAAAAACTGTTTTTT.

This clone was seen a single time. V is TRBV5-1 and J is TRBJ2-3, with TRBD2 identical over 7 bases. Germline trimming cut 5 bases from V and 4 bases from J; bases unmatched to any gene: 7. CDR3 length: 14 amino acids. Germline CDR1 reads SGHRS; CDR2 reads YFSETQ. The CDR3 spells CASSRAGVPDTQYF. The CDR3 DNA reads TGCGCCAGCAGTAGGGCGGGAGTTCCAGATACGCAGTATTTT.

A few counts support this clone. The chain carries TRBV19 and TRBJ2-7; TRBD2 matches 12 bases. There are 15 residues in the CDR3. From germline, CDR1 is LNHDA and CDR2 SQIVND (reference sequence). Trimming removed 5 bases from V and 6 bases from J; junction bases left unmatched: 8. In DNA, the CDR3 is TGTGCCAGTAGTCTCCGGACTAGCGGGATTCCCGAGCAGTACTTC. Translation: CASSLRTSGIPEQYF.

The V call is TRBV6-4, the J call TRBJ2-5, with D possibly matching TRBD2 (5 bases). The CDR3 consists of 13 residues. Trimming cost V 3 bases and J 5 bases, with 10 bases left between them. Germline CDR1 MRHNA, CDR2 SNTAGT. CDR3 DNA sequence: TGTGCCAGCAGTGAACAGCGAGGGGAGACCCAGTACTTC. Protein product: CASSEQRGETQYF.

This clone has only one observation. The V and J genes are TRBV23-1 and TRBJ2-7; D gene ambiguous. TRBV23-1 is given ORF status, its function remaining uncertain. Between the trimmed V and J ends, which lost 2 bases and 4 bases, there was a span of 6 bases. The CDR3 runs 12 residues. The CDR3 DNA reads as TGCGCCAGCAGTCAACCTACTTACGAGCAGTACTTC. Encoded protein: CASSQPTYEQYF.

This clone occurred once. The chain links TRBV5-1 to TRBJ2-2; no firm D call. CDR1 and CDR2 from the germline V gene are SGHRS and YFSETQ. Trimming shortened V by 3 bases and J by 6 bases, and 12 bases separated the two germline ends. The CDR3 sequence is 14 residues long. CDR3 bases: TGCGCCAGCAGCTCGACCGCCCGGGCCGGGGAGCTGTTTTTT. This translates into CASSSTARAGELFF.

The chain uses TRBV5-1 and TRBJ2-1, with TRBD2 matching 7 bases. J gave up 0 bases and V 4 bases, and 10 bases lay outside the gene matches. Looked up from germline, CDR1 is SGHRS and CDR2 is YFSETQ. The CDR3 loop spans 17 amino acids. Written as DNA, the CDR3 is TGCGCCAGCAGCGCCCCGGGACTATCGAGCTCCTACAATGAGCAGTTCTTC. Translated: CASSAPGLSSSYNEQFF.

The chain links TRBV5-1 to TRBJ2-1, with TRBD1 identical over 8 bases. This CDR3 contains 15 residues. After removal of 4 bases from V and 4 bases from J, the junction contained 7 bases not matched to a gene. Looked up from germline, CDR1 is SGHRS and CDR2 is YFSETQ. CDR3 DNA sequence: TGCGCCAGCAGCCCATCGGGACAGGAATACAATGAGCAGTTCTTC. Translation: CASSPSGQEYNEQFF.

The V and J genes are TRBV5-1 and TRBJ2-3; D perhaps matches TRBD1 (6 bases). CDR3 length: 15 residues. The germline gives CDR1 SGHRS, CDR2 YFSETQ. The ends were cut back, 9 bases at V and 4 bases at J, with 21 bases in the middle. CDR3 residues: CATPFDRWSPDTQYF. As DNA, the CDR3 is TGCGCCACCCCTTTCGACAGGTGGTCCCCAGATACGCAGTATTTT.

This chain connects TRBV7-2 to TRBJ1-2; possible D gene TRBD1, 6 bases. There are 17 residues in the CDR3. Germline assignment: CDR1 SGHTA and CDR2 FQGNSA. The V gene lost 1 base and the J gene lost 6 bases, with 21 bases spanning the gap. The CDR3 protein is CASSLGTTRGRIDGYTF. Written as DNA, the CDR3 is TGTGCCAGCAGCTTAGGAACGACCAGGGGTCGGATCGATGGCTACACCTTC.

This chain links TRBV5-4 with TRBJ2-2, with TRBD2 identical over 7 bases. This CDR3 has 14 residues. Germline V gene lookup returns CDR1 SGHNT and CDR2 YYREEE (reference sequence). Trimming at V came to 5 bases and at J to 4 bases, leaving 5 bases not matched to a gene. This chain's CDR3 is CASRLTGGTGELFF. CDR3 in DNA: TGTGCCAGCAGGTTGACGGGGGGCACCGGGGAGCTGTTTTTT.

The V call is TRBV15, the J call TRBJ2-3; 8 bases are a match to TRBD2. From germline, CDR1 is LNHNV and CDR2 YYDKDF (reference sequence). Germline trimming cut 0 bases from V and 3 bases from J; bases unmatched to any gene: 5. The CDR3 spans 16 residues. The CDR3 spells CATSRDLAGGTDTQYF. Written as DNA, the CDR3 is TGTGCCACCAGCAGAGATCTGGCGGGAGGTACAGATACGCAGTATTTT. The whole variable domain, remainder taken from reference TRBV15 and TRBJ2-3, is DAMVIQNPRYQVTQFGKPVTLSCSQTLNHNVMYWYQQKSSQAPKLLFHYYDKDFNNEADTPDNFQSRRPNTSFCFLDIRSPGLGDTAMYLCATSRDLAGGTDTQYFGPGTRLTVL.